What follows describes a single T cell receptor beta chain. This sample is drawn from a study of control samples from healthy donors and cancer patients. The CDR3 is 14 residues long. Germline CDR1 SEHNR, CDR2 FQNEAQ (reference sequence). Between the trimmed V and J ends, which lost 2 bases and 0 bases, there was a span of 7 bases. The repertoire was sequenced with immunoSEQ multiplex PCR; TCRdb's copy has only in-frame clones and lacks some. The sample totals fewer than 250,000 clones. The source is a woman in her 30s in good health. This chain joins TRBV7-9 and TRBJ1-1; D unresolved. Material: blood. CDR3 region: CASSLPGMNTEAFF. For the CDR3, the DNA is TGTGCCAGCAGCTTACCGGGGATGAACACTGAAGCTTTCTTT.